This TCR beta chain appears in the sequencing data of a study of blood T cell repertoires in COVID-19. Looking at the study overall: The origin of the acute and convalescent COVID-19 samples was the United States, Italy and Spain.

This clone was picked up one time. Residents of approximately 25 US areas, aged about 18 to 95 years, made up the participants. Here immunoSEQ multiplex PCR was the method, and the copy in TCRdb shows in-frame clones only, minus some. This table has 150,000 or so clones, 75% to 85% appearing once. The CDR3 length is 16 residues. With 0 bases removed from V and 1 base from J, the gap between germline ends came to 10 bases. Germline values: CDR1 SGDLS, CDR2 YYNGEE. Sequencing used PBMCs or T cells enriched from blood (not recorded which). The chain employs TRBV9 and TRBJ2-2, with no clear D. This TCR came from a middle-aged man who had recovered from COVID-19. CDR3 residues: CASSVEHPGNTGELFF. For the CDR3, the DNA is TGTGCCAGCAGCGTAGAACACCCTGGGAACACCGGGGAGCTGTTTTTT.